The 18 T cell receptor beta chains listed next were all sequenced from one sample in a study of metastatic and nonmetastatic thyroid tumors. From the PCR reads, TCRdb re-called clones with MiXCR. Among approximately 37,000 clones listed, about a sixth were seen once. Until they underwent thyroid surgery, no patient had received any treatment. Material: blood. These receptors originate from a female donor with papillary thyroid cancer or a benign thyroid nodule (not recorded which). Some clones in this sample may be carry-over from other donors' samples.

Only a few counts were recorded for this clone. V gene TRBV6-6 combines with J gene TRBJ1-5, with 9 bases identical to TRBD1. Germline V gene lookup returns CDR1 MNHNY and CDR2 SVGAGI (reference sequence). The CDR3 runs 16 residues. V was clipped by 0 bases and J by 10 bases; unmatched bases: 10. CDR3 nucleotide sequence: TGTGCCAGCAGTTACTCCGGACAGGGGTCCAATCCTCCCCAGCATTTT. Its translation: CASSYSGQGSNPPQHF.

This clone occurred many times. The CDR3 region is CASSPSGARQETQYF. The CDR3 region has the DNA TGTGCCAGCAGTCCTAGCGGGGCCCGACAAGAGACCCAGTACTTC. This chain connects TRBV7-8 to TRBJ2-5; the match to TRBD2 covers 9 bases. There are 15 residues in the CDR3. Trimming cost V 6 bases and J 2 bases; bases outside gene matches: 7. From germline, CDR1 is SGHVS and CDR2 FQNEAQ.

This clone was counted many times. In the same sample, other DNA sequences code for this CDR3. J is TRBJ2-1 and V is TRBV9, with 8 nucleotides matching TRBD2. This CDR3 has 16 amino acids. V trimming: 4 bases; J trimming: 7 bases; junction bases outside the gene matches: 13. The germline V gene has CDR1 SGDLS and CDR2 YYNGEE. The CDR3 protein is CASSSPGGGEGNEQFF. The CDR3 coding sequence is TGTGCCAGCAGCTCCCCCGGGGGGGGAGAGGGGAATGAGCAGTTCTTC.

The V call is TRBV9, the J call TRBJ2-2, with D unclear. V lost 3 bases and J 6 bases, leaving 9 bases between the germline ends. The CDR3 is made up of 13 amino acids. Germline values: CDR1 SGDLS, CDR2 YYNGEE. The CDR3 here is CASSAPFSGELFF. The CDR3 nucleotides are TGTGCCAGCAGCGCACCCTTCTCCGGGGAGCTGTTTTTT.

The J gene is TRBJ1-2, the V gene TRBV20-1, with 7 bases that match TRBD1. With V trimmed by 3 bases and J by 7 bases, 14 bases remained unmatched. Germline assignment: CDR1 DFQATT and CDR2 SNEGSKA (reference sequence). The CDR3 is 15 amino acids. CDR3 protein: CSASRAGTVGSGYTF. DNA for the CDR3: TGCAGTGCTAGTAGAGCCGGGACAGTGGGCTCTGGCTACACCTTC.

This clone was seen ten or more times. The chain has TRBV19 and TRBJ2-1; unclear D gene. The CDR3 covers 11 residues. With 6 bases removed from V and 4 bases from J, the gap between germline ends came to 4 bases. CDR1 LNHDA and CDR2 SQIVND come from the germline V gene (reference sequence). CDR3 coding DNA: TGTGCCAGTAGACAGTACAATGAGCAGTTCTTC. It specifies CASRQYNEQFF.

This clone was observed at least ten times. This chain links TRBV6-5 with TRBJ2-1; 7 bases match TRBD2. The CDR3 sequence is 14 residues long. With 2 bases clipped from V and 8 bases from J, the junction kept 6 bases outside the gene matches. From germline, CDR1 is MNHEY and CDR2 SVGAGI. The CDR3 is CASSYRAGVDEQFF. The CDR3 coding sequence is TGTGCCAGCAGTTACAGGGCGGGGGTGGATGAGCAGTTCTTC.

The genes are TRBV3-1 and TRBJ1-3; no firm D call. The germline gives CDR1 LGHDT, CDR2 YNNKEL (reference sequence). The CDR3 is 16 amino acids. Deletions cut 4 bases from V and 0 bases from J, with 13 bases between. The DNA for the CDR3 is TGTGCCAGCAGCCCTCGGCTGGGGAGCTCTGGAAACACCATATATTTT. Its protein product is CASSPRLGSSGNTIYF.

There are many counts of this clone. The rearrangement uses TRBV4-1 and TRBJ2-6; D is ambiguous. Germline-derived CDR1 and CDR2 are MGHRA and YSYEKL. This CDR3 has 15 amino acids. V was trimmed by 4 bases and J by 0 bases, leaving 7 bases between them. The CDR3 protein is CASSPPNSGANVLTF. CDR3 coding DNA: TGCGCCAGCAGCCCCCCCAACTCTGGGGCCAACGTCCTGACTTTC.

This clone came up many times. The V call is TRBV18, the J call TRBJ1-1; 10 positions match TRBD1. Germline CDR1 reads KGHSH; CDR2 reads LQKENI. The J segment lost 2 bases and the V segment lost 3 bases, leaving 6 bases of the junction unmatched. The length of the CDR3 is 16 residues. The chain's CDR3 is CASSPGGTGVNTEAFF. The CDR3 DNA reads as TGTGCCAGCTCACCGGGCGGGACAGGGGTTAACACTGAAGCTTTCTTT. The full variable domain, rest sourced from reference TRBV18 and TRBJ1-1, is NAGVMQNPRHLVRRRGQEARLRCSPMKGHSHVYWYRQLPEEGLKFMVYLQKENIIDESGMPKERFSAEFPKEGPSILRIQQVVRGDSAAYFCASSPGGTGVNTEAFFGQGTRLTVV.

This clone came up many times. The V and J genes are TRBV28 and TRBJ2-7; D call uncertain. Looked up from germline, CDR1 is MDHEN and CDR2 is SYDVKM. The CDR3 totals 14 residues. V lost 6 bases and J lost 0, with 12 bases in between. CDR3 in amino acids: CASSAGRSSYEQYF. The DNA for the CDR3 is TGTGCCAGCAGCGCAGGACGGAGCTCCTACGAGCAGTACTTC.

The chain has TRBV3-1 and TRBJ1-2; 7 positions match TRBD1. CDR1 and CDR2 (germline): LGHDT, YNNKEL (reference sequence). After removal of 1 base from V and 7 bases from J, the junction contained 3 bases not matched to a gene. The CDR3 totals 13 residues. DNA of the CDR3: TGTGCCAGCAGCCAAGTAGGGGGCAGTGGCTACACCTTC. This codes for CASSQVGGSGYTF.

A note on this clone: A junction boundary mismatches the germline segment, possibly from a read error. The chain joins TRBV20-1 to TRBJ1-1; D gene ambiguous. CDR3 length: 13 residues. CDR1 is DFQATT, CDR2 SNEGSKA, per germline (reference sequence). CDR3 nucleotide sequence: TGCAGTGCTACAGGACGTATGAACACTGAAGCTCTCTTT. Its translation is CSATGRMNTEALF.

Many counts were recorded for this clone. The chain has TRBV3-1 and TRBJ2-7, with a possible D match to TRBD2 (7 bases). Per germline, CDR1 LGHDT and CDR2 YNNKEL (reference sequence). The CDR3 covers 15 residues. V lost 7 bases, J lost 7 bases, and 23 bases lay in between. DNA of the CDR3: TGTGCCAGCATCTCCTCAGGAGGGGGGGGAGGTGAGCAGTACTTC. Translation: CASISSGGGGGEQYF.

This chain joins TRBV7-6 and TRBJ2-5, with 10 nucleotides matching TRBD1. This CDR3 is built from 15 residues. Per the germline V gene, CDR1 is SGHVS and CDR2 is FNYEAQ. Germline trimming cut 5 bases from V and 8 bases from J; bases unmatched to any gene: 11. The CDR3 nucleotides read TGTGCCAGCAGCATTGACAGGGGGCAAGGGGATACCCAGTACTTC. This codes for CASSIDRGQGDTQYF.

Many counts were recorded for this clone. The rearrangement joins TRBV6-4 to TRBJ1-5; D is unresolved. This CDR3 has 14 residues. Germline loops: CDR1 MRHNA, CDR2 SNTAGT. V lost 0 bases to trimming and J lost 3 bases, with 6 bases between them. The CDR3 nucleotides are TGTGCCAGCAGTGACTCGGCCCTCAATCAGCCCCAGCATTTT. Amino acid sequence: CASSDSALNQPQHF.

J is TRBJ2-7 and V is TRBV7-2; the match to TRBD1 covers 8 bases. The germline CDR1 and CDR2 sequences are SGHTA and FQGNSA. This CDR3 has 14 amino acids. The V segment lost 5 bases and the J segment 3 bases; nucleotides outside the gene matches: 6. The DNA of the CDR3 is TGTGCCAGCAGCGTGACAGGGGAAGGCTACGAGCAGTACTTC. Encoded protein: CASSVTGEGYEQYF.

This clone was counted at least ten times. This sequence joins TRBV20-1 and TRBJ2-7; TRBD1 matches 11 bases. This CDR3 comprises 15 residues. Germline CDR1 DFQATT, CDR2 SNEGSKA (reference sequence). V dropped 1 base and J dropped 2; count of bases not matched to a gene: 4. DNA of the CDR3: TGCAGTGCTAGAGCCGGGACAGGGGGGGCCTACGAGCAGTACTTC. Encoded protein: CSARAGTGGAYEQYF.